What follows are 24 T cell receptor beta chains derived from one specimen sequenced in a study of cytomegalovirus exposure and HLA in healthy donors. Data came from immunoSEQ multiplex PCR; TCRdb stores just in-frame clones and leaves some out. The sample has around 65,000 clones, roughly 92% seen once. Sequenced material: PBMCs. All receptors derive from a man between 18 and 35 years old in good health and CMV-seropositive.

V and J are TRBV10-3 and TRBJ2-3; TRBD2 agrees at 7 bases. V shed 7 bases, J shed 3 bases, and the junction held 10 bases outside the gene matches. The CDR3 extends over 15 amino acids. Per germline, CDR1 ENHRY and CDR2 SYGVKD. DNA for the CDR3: TGTGCCATCATGGCGATAGCGGGCAAGACAGATACGCAGTATTTT. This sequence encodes CAIMAIAGKTDTQYF.

This CDR3 is CAWNTGYSYNEQFF. The CDR3 DNA follows: TGTGCCTGGAATACAGGCTACTCCTACAATGAGCAGTTCTTC. The rearrangement uses TRBV30 and TRBJ2-1; tentative D call: TRBD1 (5 bases). The CDR3 loop spans 14 amino acids. V lost 4 bases to trimming and J lost 0 bases, with 10 bases between them. CDR1 is GTSNPN, CDR2 SVGIG, per germline (reference sequence).

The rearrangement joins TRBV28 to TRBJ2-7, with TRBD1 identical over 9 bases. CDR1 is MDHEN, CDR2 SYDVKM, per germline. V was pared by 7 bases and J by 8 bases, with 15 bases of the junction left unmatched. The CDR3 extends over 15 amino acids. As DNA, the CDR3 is TGTGCCAGCATGGGGGCCGGGACAGGGTCTATGAAGCAGTACTTC. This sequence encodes CASMGAGTGSMKQYF.

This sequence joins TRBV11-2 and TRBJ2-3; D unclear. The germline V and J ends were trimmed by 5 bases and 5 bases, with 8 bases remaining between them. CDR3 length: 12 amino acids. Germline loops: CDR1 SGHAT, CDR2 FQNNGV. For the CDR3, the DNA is TGTGCCAGCAGCCCTAGAAGAGATACGCAGTATTTT. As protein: CASSPRRDTQYF.

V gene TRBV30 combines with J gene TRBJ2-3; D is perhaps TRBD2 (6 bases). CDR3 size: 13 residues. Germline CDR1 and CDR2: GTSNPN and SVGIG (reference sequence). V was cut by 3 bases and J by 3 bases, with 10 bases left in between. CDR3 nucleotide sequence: TGTGCCTGGAGCGGGAGAGGGACAGATACGCAGTATTTT. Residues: CAWSGRGTDTQYF.

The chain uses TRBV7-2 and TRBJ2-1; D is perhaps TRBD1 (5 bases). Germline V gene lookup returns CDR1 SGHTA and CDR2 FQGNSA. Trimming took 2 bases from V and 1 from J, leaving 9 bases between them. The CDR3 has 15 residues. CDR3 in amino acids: CASSLSSGSYNEQFF. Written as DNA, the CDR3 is TGTGCCAGCAGCTTAAGTTCAGGGTCCTACAATGAGCAGTTCTTC.

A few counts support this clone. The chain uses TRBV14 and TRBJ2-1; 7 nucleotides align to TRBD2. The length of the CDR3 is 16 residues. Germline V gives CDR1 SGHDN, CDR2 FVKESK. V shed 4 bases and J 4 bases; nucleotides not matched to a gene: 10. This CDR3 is CASSLRVLALYNEQFF. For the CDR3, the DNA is TGTGCCAGCAGCCTTCGGGTACTAGCGCTGTACAATGAGCAGTTCTTC.

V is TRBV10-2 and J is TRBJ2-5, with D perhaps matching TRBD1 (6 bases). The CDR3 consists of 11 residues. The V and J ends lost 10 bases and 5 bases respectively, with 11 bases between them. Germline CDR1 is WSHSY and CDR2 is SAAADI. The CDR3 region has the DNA TGCGCCACACAGGGTTGGGAGACCCAGTACTTC. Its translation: CATQGWETQYF.

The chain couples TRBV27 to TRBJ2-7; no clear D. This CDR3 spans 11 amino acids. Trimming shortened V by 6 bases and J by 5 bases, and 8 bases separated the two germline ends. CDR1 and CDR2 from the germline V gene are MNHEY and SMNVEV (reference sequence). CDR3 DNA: TGTGCCAGCAGCACTATCCACGAGCAGTACTTC. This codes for CASSTIHEQYF.

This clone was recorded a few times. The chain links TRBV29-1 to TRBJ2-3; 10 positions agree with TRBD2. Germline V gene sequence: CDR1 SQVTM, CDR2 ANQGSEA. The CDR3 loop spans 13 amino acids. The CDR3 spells CTGTSGVTDTQYF. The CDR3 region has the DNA TGCACCGGAACTAGCGGGGTCACAGATACGCAGTATTTT.

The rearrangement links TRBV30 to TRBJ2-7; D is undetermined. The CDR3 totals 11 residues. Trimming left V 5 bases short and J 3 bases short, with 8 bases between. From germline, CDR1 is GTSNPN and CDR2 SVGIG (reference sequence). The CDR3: CAWAAGYEQYF. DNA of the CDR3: TGTGCCTGGGCTGCCGGCTACGAGCAGTACTTC.

CDR3 loop: CASSNAGGSGEQYF. The CDR3 bases are TGCGCCAGCAGTAACGCGGGAGGGTCCGGCGAGCAGTACTTC. The rearrangement links TRBV5-1 to TRBJ2-7; 9 nucleotides align to TRBD2. This CDR3 has 14 amino acids. Germline assignment: CDR1 SGHRS and CDR2 YFSETQ. Trimming cost V 5 bases and J 6 bases; bases outside gene matches: 9.

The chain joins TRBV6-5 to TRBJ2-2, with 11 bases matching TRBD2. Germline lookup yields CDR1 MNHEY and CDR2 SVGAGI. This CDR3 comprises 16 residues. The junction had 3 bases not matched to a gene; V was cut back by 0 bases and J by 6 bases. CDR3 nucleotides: TGTGCCAGCAGTTACTCCTTTAGCGGGAGGGCCGGGGAGCTGTTTTTT. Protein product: CASSYSFSGRAGELFF.

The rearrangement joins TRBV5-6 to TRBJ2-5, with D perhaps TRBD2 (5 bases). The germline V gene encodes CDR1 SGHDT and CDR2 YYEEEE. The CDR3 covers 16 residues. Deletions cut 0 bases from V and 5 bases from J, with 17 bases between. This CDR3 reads CASSLEWRQSYETQYF. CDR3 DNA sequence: TGTGCCAGCAGCTTGGAATGGAGGCAGTCTTACGAGACCCAGTACTTC.

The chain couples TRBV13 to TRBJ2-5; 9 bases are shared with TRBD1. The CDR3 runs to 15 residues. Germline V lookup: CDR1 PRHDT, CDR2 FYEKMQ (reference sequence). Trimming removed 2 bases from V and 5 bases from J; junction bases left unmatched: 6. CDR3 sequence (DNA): TGTGCCAGCAGCTTAAACAGGGGGCGCGGGGAGACCCAGTACTTC. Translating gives CASSLNRGRGETQYF.

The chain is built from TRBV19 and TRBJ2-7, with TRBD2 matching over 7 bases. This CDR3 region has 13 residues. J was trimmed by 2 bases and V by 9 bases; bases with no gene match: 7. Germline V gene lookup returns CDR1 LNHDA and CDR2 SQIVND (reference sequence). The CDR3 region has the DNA TGTGCCAGAAGGGACTACCAGACCTACGAGCAGTACTTC. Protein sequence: CARRDYQTYEQYF.

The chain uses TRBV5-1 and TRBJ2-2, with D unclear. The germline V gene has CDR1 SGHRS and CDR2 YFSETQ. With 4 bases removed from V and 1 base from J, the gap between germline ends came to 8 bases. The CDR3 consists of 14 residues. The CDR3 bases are TGCGCCAGCAGCACCGACAAGAACACCGGGGAGCTGTTTTTT. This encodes CASSTDKNTGELFF.

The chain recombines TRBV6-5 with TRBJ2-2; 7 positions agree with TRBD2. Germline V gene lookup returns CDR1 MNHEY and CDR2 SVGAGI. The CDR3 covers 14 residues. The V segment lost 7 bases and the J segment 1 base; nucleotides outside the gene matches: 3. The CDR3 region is CASKPSGNTGELFF. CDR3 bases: TGTGCCAGCAAACCTAGCGGGAACACCGGGGAGCTGTTTTTT.

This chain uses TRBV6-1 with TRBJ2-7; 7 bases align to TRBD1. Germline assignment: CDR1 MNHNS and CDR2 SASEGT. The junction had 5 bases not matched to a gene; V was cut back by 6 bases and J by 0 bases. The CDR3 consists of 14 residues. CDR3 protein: CASRTTGSSYEQYF. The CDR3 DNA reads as TGTGCCAGCAGGACGACAGGGAGCTCCTACGAGCAGTACTTC.

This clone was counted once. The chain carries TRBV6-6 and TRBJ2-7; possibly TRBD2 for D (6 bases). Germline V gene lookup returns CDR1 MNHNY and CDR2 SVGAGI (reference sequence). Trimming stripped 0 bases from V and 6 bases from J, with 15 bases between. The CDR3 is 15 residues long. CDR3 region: CASSYSGGRSGEQYF. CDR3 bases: TGTGCCAGCAGTTACTCGGGTGGGAGGTCGGGCGAGCAGTACTTC.

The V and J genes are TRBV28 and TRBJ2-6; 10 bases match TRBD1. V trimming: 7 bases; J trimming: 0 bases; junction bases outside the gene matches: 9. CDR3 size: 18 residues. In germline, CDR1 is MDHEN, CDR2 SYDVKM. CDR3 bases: TGTGCCAGCAATGGGCGGGGACAGGGGATCTCTGGGGCCAACGTCCTGACTTTC. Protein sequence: CASNGRGQGISGANVLTF.

The CDR3 nucleotides are TGCGCCAGCAGCCAACTCTTGGGCAGGGGGCGAGAGACCCAGTACTTC. This gives the protein CASSQLLGRGRETQYF. The V gene is TRBV4-1, the J gene TRBJ2-5, with 8 bases identical to TRBD1. Germline V lookup: CDR1 MGHRA, CDR2 YSYEKL. Germline trimming cut 2 bases from V and 4 bases from J; bases unmatched to any gene: 9. The CDR3 sequence is 16 residues long.

CDR3 in DNA: TGTGCCAGCAGACCAGGGGCGAACACCGGGGAGCTGTTTTTT. Amino acids: CASRPGANTGELFF. The chain joins TRBV6-6 to TRBJ2-2; the D gene is possibly TRBD1 (6 bases). The CDR3 length is 14 residues. Germline CDR1 is MNHNY and CDR2 is SVGAGI (reference sequence). V shed 6 bases and J shed 0 bases, with 8 bases lying between them.

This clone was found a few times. The CDR3 DNA is TGTGCCAGCAGTTACTCGGGCAGGGTGAGAGCTTTCTTT. Its protein is CASSYSGRVRAFF. This sequence joins TRBV6-5 and TRBJ1-1, with D tentatively TRBD1 (5 bases). The V end was cut by 0 bases, the J end by 10 bases, with 12 bases between. The CDR3 consists of 13 residues. Germline assignment: CDR1 MNHEY and CDR2 SVGAGI.